The entry below describes one T cell receptor (beta chain). What it binds is not known. The sample belongs to a study of T cell repertoires in cytomegalovirus infection. About the study: From public TCR beta signatures came an indication of both CMV infection and matching HLA type. Overall study results and limits: People with CMV and the relevant HLA were identified by cumulative public TCR beta family frequency.

TCRdb redid the calling of the reads with MiXCR, one entry per CDR3 protein. Seen here are about 450,000 distinct CDR3 sequences, about 33% observed once, and the top ten hold 12% to 15%. The CDR3 contains 17 residues. Per the germline V gene, CDR1 is MNHNS and CDR2 is SASEGT. V lost 5 bases to trimming and J lost 0 bases, with 17 bases between them. The rearrangement links TRBV6-1 to TRBJ1-3; D is uncertain. The specimen was PBMCs. The TCR sequence derives from a human donor in good health (CMV status not recorded). Some clones in this sample may be carry-over from other donors' samples. This chain's CDR3 is CASSPGFLPGSGNTIYF. CDR3 sequence (DNA): TGTGCCAGCAGTCCTGGTTTCCTCCCCGGCTCTGGAAACACCATATATTTT.